Listed below are T cell receptor beta chains from one sample, sequenced in a study of blood T cell repertoires in COVID-19. Generated by immunoSEQ multiplex PCR, the TCRdb table keeps only in-frame clones and is missing some. This table has about 380,000 clones, roughly 86% appearing once. Sequencing used PBMCs or T cells enriched from blood (not recorded which). The receptor set was obtained from a man aged 30-40 years who had recovered from COVID-19. Each CDR3 is given with its conserved first and last residue. D genes are given only for firm matches. Clone size is not always given. Where it is, it says once, few, many or a class for expanded clones.

j_gene	d_gene	len	v_gene	abundance	CDR3aa	CDR3nt
TRBJ1-5	-	13	TRBV5-6	-	CASSFEANQPQHF	TGTGCCAGCAGCTTTGAGGCGAATCAGCCCCAGCATTTT
TRBJ2-7	-	14	TRBV7-9	-	CASSPTGMDYEQYF	TGTGCCAGCAGCCCCACGGGTATGGACTACGAGCAGTACTTC
TRBJ1-2	-	14	TRBV7-2	-	CASSLLGRDYGYTF	TGTGCCAGCAGCTTATTGGGCAGAGATTATGGCTACACCTTC
TRBJ2-2	-	13	TRBV11-1	-	CASVRGNTGELFF	TGTGCCAGCGTCCGCGGGAACACCGGGGAGCTGTTTTTT
TRBJ1-2	-	14	TRBV2	-	CAKETDNSFYGYTF	TGTGCCAAGGAAACCGACAACAGCTTCTATGGCTACACCTTC
TRBJ2-2	-	16	TRBV7-9	once	CASSLLQEDRPGELFF	TGTGCCAGCAGCTTACTACAAGAGGATCGCCCCGGGGAGCTGTTTTTT
TRBJ1-6	-	14	TRBV6-1	-	CASSELAENSPLHF	TGTGCCAGCAGTGAACTTGCGGAAAATTCACCCCTCCACTTT
TRBJ1-1	-	18	TRBV5-5	-	CASSLVGQAAPMNTEAFF	TGTGCCAGCAGCTTAGTTGGGCAGGCCGCTCCGATGAACACTGAAGCTTTCTTT
TRBJ1-1	TRBD1	13	TRBV5-8	-	CASKGTANTEAFF	TGTGCCAGCAAGGGGACAGCGAACACTGAAGCTTTCTTT
TRBJ2-7	TRBD2	15	TRBV6-5	-	CASSYSMGSGGEQYF	TGTGCCAGCAGTTACTCCATGGGATCGGGGGGGGAGCAGTACTTC
TRBJ2-1	-	13	TRBV10-2	-	CASKQGSGNEQFF	TGCGCCAGCAAGCAGGGTAGTGGCAATGAGCAGTTCTTC
TRBJ2-2	TRBD2	17	TRBV7-9	-	CASSSIGRTSVGGELFF	TGTGCCAGCAGCTCCATTGGACGGACTAGCGTAGGCGGGGAGCTGTTTTTT
TRBJ1-1	TRBD1	14	TRBV6-5	-	CASSYSGGYTEAFF	TGTGCCAGCAGTTACTCAGGGGGCTATACTGAAGCTTTCTTT
TRBJ1-2	TRBD1	18	TRBV18	-	CASSPSVGAGTANYGYTF	TGTGCCAGCTCGCCCTCAGTGGGGGCCGGGACAGCAAACTATGGCTACACCTTC
TRBJ1-2	TRBD1	15	TRBV6-2/TRBV6-3	-	CASSPDRGLNHGYTF	TGTGCCAGCAGTCCCGACAGGGGGTTGAACCATGGCTACACCTTC
TRBJ2-2	TRBD2	14	TRBV27	-	CASRGGGGTGELFF	TGTGCCAGCAGGGGCGGGGGAGGCACCGGGGAGCTGTTTTTT
TRBJ1-6	-	13	TRBV14	-	CASSLMGGSPLHF	TGTGCCAGCAGCTTGATGGGGGGTTCACCCCTCCACTTT
TRBJ2-2	-	15	TRBV2	few	CASSSVISGTGELFF	TGTGCCAGCAGTAGTGTGATTAGCGGCACCGGGGAGCTGTTTTTT
TRBJ1-1	-	14	TRBV12-5	-	CASGLGQTGTEAFF	TGTGCTAGTGGTTTGGGCCAGACGGGCACTGAAGCTTTCTTT
TRBJ1-1	-	14	TRBV5-4	-	CASSPVEVNTEAFF	TGTGCCAGCAGCCCGGTGGAGGTGAACACTGAAGCTTTCTTT
TRBJ2-1	-	15	TRBV2	-	CASSELSSSYNEQFF	TGTGCCAGCAGTGAATTATCCAGCTCCTACAATGAGCAGTTCTTC
TRBJ2-5	TRBD2	17	TRBV4-2	-	CASSQERSGGALETQYF	TGTGCCAGCAGCCAAGAGAGGAGCGGGGGGGCCCTAGAGACCCAGTACTTC
TRBJ1-1	-	16	TRBV4-1	-	CASSQDWSGRRTEAFF	TGCGCCAGCAGCCAAGATTGGTCCGGCAGGAGGACTGAAGCTTTCTTT
TRBJ2-5	TRBD2	15	TRBV10-3	-	CAISLGLAGKETQYF	TGTGCCATCAGCCTGGGACTAGCGGGGAAAGAGACCCAGTACTTC
TRBJ1-2	-	15	TRBV5-1	-	CASSFDRQPLLGYTF	TGCGCCAGCAGCTTTGACAGACAACCACTACTGGGCTACACCTTC
TRBJ1-1	-	12	TRBV7-3	-	CASSLEGGEAFF	TGTGCCAGCAGCTTAGAGGGCGGTGAAGCTTTCTTT
TRBJ2-7	-	13	TRBV7-2	-	CASSLQVSYEQYF	TGTGCCAGCAGCTTACAGGTGTCCTACGAGCAGTACTTC
TRBJ1-5	-	17	TRBV5-5	-	CASSFLVTGLSNQPQHF	TGTGCCAGCAGCTTTTTGGTGACAGGTCTTAGCAATCAGCCCCAGCATTTT
TRBJ1-1	-	10	TRBV20-1	-	CSARQVEAFF	TGCAGTGCGAGACAGGTTGAAGCTTTCTTT
TRBJ2-3	-	15	TRBV3-1/TRBV3-2	-	CASSPTATITDTQYF	TGTGCCAGCAGCCCGACAGCTACCATCACAGATACGCAGTATTTT
TRBJ1-1	TRBD1	15	TRBV2	few	CASSNYGTGVAEAFF	TGTGCCAGCAGTAACTACGGGACAGGGGTTGCTGAAGCTTTCTTT
TRBJ2-7	TRBD1	14	TRBV19	few	CASSIMTGSREQYF	TGTGCCAGTAGTATCATGACAGGGTCGAGGGAGCAGTACTTC
TRBJ2-1	-	14	TRBV3-1/TRBV3-2	-	CASSPQTDYNEQFF	TGTGCCAGCAGCCCGCAGACAGATTACAATGAGCAGTTCTTC
TRBJ2-1	-	14	TRBV9	-	CASSVGGLLDEQFF	TGTGCCAGCAGCGTAGGAGGATTGCTAGATGAGCAGTTCTTC
TRBJ1-6	TRBD1	14	TRBV30	-	CAWRGQGSGSPLHF	TGTGCCTGGAGGGGACAGGGGTCGGGATCACCCCTCCACTTT
TRBJ2-7	-	17	TRBV12-5	-	CASGLSPFSTVTYEQYF	TGTGCTAGTGGTTTGTCACCATTCTCGACAGTCACCTACGAGCAGTACTTC